Sequencing of this T cell receptor beta chain was carried out in a study of blood T cell repertoires in COVID-19. Background on the study: PBMCs, B-cell-depleted T cells, or T cells were the source of the cDNA or gDNA that made up the material.

Original handling: Reference gene primer amplification in the assay estimated nucleated cell counts. TCRdb keeps only in-frame clones here, not all; method: immunoSEQ multiplex PCR. V, J and clone size are taken as reported in that table, and D and trimming were inferred from the DNA itself. The sample lists 400,000 or so clones; 88% were seen once. The sample was PBMCs or T cells enriched from blood (not recorded which). The sequence was obtained from a woman between 35 and 50 years old with acute COVID-19.

The CDR3 reads CASESGGAYNEQFF. The CDR3 DNA reads as TGTGCCAGCGAAAGCGGGGGGGCCTACAATGAGCAGTTCTTC. The chain carries TRBV6-5 and TRBJ2-1, with 10 nucleotides matching TRBD2. Germline CDR1 is MNHEY and CDR2 is SVGAGI. The V segment lost 8 bases and the J segment 2 bases; nucleotides outside the gene matches: 3. The CDR3 has 14 residues.